This record looks at one TCR beta chain sequence and its context. Its antigen remains unknown. Trimming stripped 3 bases from V and 4 bases from J, with 12 bases between. Per germline, CDR1 LNHDA and CDR2 SQIVND (reference sequence). CDR3 length equals 14 residues. PCR was performed using 60 Vbeta and 13 Jbeta primers. Only in-frame clones appear in the TCRdb table, and some are missing; sequencing was by immunoSEQ multiplex PCR. This sample's table has 110,000 to 150,000 clones. The source of the sample is a study of cytomegalovirus exposure and HLA in healthy donors. Regarding the study as a whole: Because they were indistinguishable, some V segments, including TRBV6-2 and TRBV6-3, were excluded. A highly shared variant cluster was judged a likely technical artifact. Later analysis suggested links between common viral pathogens and several top significant clusters.

The chain couples TRBV19 to TRBJ1-1; D not certain. What was sequenced was PBMCs. This TCR was sampled from a male donor in good health and CMV-seronegative. The CDR3 nucleotides are TGTGCCAGTAGTATGAAAGCAGGATCCACTGAAGCTTTCTTT. Translated, it gives CASSMKAGSTEAFF.